The 23 T cell receptor beta chains presented below share a single source sample, sequenced in a study of blood T cell repertoires in COVID-19. Clones were read by immunoSEQ multiplex PCR, and TCRdb kept only the in-frame ones, dropping some. The sample contains roughly 70,000 clones, 82% of which appear only once. Source material: peripheral blood. The receptors were sampled from a woman aged 55-75 years with acute or convalescent COVID-19.

The V gene is TRBV19, the J gene TRBJ2-1; TRBD2 might be the D (5 bases). Trimming shortened V by 2 bases and J by 5 bases, and 25 bases separated the two germline ends. The CDR3 consists of 19 residues. Germline V gene data show CDR1 as LNHDA and CDR2 as SQIVND (reference sequence). The CDR3 DNA reads TGTGCCAGTAGTATATCATCTCGACCGAGGGCGAACTTTAACAATGAGCAGTTCTTC. Amino acid sequence: CASSISSRPRANFNNEQFF.

The chain carries TRBV5-4 and TRBJ1-5; 8 bases align to TRBD1. Germline V lookup: CDR1 SGHNT, CDR2 YYREEE (reference sequence). The CDR3 is 14 amino acids. V shed 3 bases, J shed 11 bases, and the junction held 10 bases outside the gene matches. CDR3 in DNA: TGTGCCAGCAGCTCAATGGACAGGGCGGAAGCCCAGCATTTT. Amino acid sequence: CASSSMDRAEAQHF.

The gene calls are TRBV4-2 and TRBJ2-7; 9 bases map to TRBD2. Germline CDR1 LGHNA, CDR2 YNFKEQ. Trimming cost V 1 base and J 2 bases; bases outside gene matches: 12. The length of the CDR3 is 18 residues. CDR3 residues: CASSQAGHLAGVPYEQYF. The CDR3 bases are TGTGCCAGCAGCCAAGCCGGGCACTTAGCGGGAGTCCCCTACGAGCAGTACTTC.

The chain couples TRBV9 to TRBJ2-1; 10 nucleotides align to TRBD1. V trimming: 4 bases; J trimming: 4 bases; junction bases outside the gene matches: 8. Germline V gene data show CDR1 as SGDLS and CDR2 as YYNGEE. This CDR3 region has 16 residues. The CDR3 nucleotides read TGTGCCAGCAGCCCAAGGACAGGGGGACCGTACAATGAGCAGTTCTTC. Amino acids: CASSPRTGGPYNEQFF. Filled out from reference TRBV9 and TRBJ2-1, the complete variable domain reads DSGVTQTPKHLITATGQRVTLRCSPRSGDLSVYWYQQSLDQGLQFLIQYYNGEERAKGNILERFSAQQFPDLHSELNLSSLELGDSALYFCASSPRTGGPYNEQFFGPGTRLTVL.

The chain employs TRBV28 and TRBJ2-7; 13 nucleotides agree with TRBD2. The V gene end was trimmed by 8 bases and the J gene end by 0 bases; junction bases not matched to a gene: 10. Germline CDR1 and CDR2: MDHEN and SYDVKM. The CDR3 runs to 17 residues. The CDR3 spells CASGGLAGPTHSYEQYF. The CDR3 DNA follows: TGTGCCAGCGGGGGACTAGCGGGACCTACACACTCCTACGAGCAGTACTTC.

This clone came up a few times. The chain carries TRBV28 and TRBJ2-7, with TRBD1 identical over 8 bases. The CDR3 totals 14 residues. The germline V gene encodes CDR1 MDHEN and CDR2 SYDVKM. V was pared by 3 bases and J by 2 bases, with 3 bases of the junction left unmatched. This CDR3 is CASSFMDRAYEQYF. Written as DNA, the CDR3 is TGTGCCAGCAGTTTCATGGACAGGGCCTACGAGCAGTACTTC.

The chain links TRBV25-1 to TRBJ1-2; unclear D gene. Germline V gene lookup returns CDR1 MGHDK and CDR2 SYGVNS. The germline V and J ends were trimmed by 6 bases and 7 bases, with 18 bases remaining between them. The CDR3 has 14 amino acids. The CDR3 nucleotides are TGTGCCAGCAGCCCGCGCGGAGAACTGCGTGGCTACACCTTC. Amino acid sequence: CASSPRGELRGYTF.

J is TRBJ2-1 and V is TRBV11-3; 16 bases are a match to TRBD2. Germline V gene sequence: CDR1 SGHNT, CDR2 YENEEA. The V segment lost 4 bases and the J segment 4 bases; nucleotides outside the gene matches: 10. The CDR3 is 19 amino acids. The chain's CDR3 is CASSSGTSGRGGRYNEQFF. The DNA of the CDR3 is TGTGCCAGCAGCTCAGGGACTAGCGGGAGGGGGGGTAGGTACAATGAGCAGTTCTTC.

The V gene is TRBV30, the J gene TRBJ2-2; TRBD2 matches at 7 bases. V dropped 1 base and J dropped 6; count of bases not matched to a gene: 8. This CDR3 has 15 residues. Germline loops: CDR1 GTSNPN, CDR2 SVGIG (reference sequence). CDR3 residues: CAWSGGSGLAGELFF. The DNA for the CDR3 is TGTGCCTGGAGTGGCGGGAGTGGACTGGCCGGGGAGCTGTTTTTT.

CDR3 amino acids: CASSLARQAATNEKLFF. DNA for the CDR3: TGTGCCAGCAGCTTGGCCCGGCAGGCCGCAACTAATGAAAAACTGTTTTTT. V and J are TRBV5-8 and TRBJ1-4; D is undetermined. Germline values: CDR1 SGHTS, CDR2 YDEGEE. V was shortened by 0 bases and J by 0 bases, with 12 bases between the two germline ends. There are 17 residues in the CDR3. The full variable domain, its missing parts supplied by reference TRBV5-8 and TRBJ1-4, is EAGVTQSPTHLIKTRGQQATLRCSPISGHTSVYWYQQALGLGLQFLLWYDEGEERNRGNFPPRFSGRQFPNYSSELNVNALELEDSALYLCASSLARQAATNEKLFFGSGTQLSVL.

The rearrangement joins TRBV5-1 to TRBJ2-7; maybe TRBD2 (5 bases). The CDR3 is made up of 14 amino acids. The V and J ends lost 7 bases and 0 bases respectively, with 14 bases between them. Germline V gene lookup returns CDR1 SGHRS and CDR2 YFSETQ. The CDR3 region has the DNA TGCGCCAGCTCCGGCGGCGGGTACTCCTACGAGCAGTACTTC. Its protein product is CASSGGGYSYEQYF.

The J gene is TRBJ1-1, the V gene TRBV4-2; the match to TRBD1 covers 7 bases. With V trimmed by 1 base and J by 7 bases, 9 bases remained unmatched. Germline assignment: CDR1 LGHNA and CDR2 YNFKEQ. This CDR3 region has 15 residues. The CDR3 protein is CASSQAAGGRSEAFF. The DNA for the CDR3 is TGTGCCAGCAGCCAAGCGGCAGGGGGAAGGAGTGAAGCTTTCTTT.

The gene calls are TRBV14 and TRBJ1-2; 8 nucleotides align to TRBD1. The CDR3 loop spans 15 amino acids. Looked up from germline, CDR1 is SGHDN and CDR2 is FVKESK. With V trimmed by 0 bases and J by 2 bases, 2 bases remained unmatched. The CDR3 sequence: CASSQDYRGNYGYTF. The DNA of the CDR3 is TGTGCCAGCAGCCAAGACTACAGGGGGAACTATGGCTACACCTTC.

V and J are TRBV24-1 and TRBJ1-2, with D unclear. This CDR3 region has 14 residues. The germline V gene encodes CDR1 KGHDR and CDR2 SFDVKD. V lost 3 bases to trimming and J lost 2 bases, with 9 bases between them. In nucleotides, the CDR3 is TGTGCCACCAGTGATCGAGGAGGGAACTATGGCTACACCTTC. Its protein product is CATSDRGGNYGYTF.

The rearrangement joins TRBV2 to TRBJ2-7; D may be TRBD1 (6 bases). CDR1 and CDR2 (germline): SNHLY, FYNNEI. V lost 0 bases to trimming and J lost 4 bases, with 13 bases between them. This CDR3 has 15 amino acids. CDR3 loop: CASSEALMGTYEQYF. DNA for the CDR3: TGTGCCAGCAGTGAAGCGCTCATGGGGACATACGAGCAGTACTTC.

This sequence joins TRBV12-3 or TRBV12-4 and TRBJ1-1; D uncertain. The CDR3 covers 12 residues. Trimming removed 8 bases at V and 6 bases at J, with 13 bases between. In DNA form, the CDR3 reads TGTGCCAGCGGAATAACTAGCGCTGAAGCTTTCTTT. Protein: CASGITSAEAFF.

The V call is TRBV5-1, the J call TRBJ2-3; TRBD2 matches at 11 bases. The CDR3 covers 16 residues. Trimming took 0 bases from V and 4 from J; bases not matched to a gene: 4. Germline V lookup: CDR1 SGHRS, CDR2 YFSETQ. CDR3 nucleotides: TGCGCCAGCAGCTTGGATCTTAGCGGGAGGGCAGATACGCAGTATTTT. Translation gives CASSLDLSGRADTQYF.

This chain links TRBV28 with TRBJ1-5; D possibly corresponds to TRBD1 (6 bases). Trimming took off 6 bases at V and 1 base at J, with 28 bases between the two ends. Germline values: CDR1 MDHEN, CDR2 SYDVKM. The CDR3 has 20 residues. The CDR3 coding sequence is TGTGCCAGCAGCGCACCCTTTGGGGGGGCGGGAATCTACAGCAATCAGCCCCAGCATTTT. It codes for CASSAPFGGAGIYSNQPQHF. The entire variable domain, with the rest obtained from reference TRBV28 and TRBJ1-5, is as follows: DVKVTQSSRYLVKRTGEKVFLECVQDMDHENMFWYRQDPGLGLRLIYFSYDVKMKEKGDIPEGYSVSREKKERFSLILESASTNQTSMYLCASSAPFGGAGIYSNQPQHFGDGTRLSIL.

This clone was observed a handful of times. CDR3 residues: CASSWGTGRNTEAFF. The CDR3 DNA sequence: TGTGCCAGCAGTTGGGGGACAGGAAGGAACACTGAAGCTTTCTTT. The chain employs TRBV2 and TRBJ1-1; 8 nucleotides line up with TRBD1. The CDR3 runs to 15 residues. The germline V gene encodes CDR1 SNHLY and CDR2 FYNNEI. The J segment lost 1 base and the V segment lost 5 bases, leaving 6 bases of the junction unmatched.

The chain is built from TRBV7-2 and TRBJ2-3; a weak D match, TRBD2 (5 bases). Germline V CDR1 and CDR2: SGHTA, FQGNSA. The V gene lost 4 bases and the J gene lost 1 base, with 6 bases spanning the gap. The CDR3 runs 13 residues. In DNA form, the CDR3 reads TGTGCCAGCAGCTCCGGGGGCACAGATACGCAGTATTTT. Its translation is CASSSGGTDTQYF.

The rearrangement joins TRBV2 to TRBJ1-4, with TRBD1 identical over 8 bases. CDR1 and CDR2 from the germline V gene are SNHLY and FYNNEI. The CDR3 is made up of 15 amino acids. J was trimmed by 7 bases and V by 3 bases; bases with no gene match: 7. The DNA of the CDR3 is TGTGCCAGCAGTGAGACCCCAGGGGGCCGTGAAAAACTGTTTTTT. Its protein is CASSETPGGREKLFF.

The V call is TRBV24-1, the J call TRBJ1-2; TRBD1 is a possible D gene (6 bases). The germline gives CDR1 KGHDR, CDR2 SFDVKD. This CDR3 spans 12 amino acids. The ends were cut back, 1 base at V and 10 bases at J, with 9 bases in the middle. The CDR3 loop reads CATSDFQGIYTF. CDR3 in DNA: TGTGCCACCAGTGATTTTCAGGGGATCTACACCTTC.

The chain links TRBV4-1 to TRBJ2-3; tentatively, D is TRBD2 (5 bases). Between the trimmed V and J ends, which lost 6 bases and 0 bases, there was a span of 16 bases. This CDR3 has 16 residues. The germline gives CDR1 MGHRA, CDR2 YSYEKL. This CDR3 is CASRRVVQLSTDTQYF. CDR3 nucleotide sequence: TGCGCCAGCAGGCGGGTAGTACAGCTTAGCACAGATACGCAGTATTTT.